The table lists the clone carrying this T cell receptor (beta chain) with many counts. This CDR3 has 10 residues. The ends were cut back, 4 bases at V and 8 bases at J, with 8 bases in the middle. Germline loops: CDR1 GTSNPN, CDR2 SVGIG (reference sequence). This entry comes from a study of Graves' ophthalmopathy and Graves' hyperthyroidism. Stable hyperthyroidism referred to disease that showed no ophthalmopathy within 18 months of follow-up. In this cohort, patients with other autoimmune diseases, uncontrolled infections, pregnancy or lactation were excluded. It was on clinical symptoms, serum thyroxine, TRAb, thyroid ultrasound and orbital computed tomography that diagnosis relied. PBMCs originated in 10 ml of fresh peripheral blood. Amplified material comprised TCR beta CDR3 regions derived from RNA transcripts. RT-PCR was first run with HTBI primers, then multiplex PCR in a second round. TCRdb redid the calling of the multiplex PCR reads with MiXCR, one entry per CDR3 protein. This sample yields hundreds of thousands of distinct CDR3 sequences, of which approximately 22% are seen a single time; about 6.6% belongs to the top ten.

Sequencing input: peripheral blood. V gene TRBV30 combines with J gene TRBJ1-1; D is unresolved. This TCR was sampled from a young woman with stable Graves' hyperthyroidism. Some clones in this sample may be carry-over from other donors' samples. The CDR3 region is CAWKPGEAFF. DNA for the CDR3: TGTGCCTGGAAACCGGGAGAAGCTTTCTTT. Combining the CDR3 with reference TRBV30 and TRBJ1-1 gives the whole variable domain SQTIHQWPATLVQPVGSPLSLECTVEGTSNPNLYWYRQAAGRGLQLLFYSVGIGQISSEVPQNLSASRPQDRQFILSSKKLLLSDSGFYLCAWKPGEAFFGQGTRLTVV.